Following are 17 T cell receptor beta chains from one sample sequenced in a study of T-cell memory formation after mild COVID-19. A single record per CDR3 protein comes from TCRdb applying MiXCR to the 5' RACE reads. Counted here are about 400,000 distinct CDR3 sequences, 20% to 30% occurring once; the ten biggest clones make up 8.5% to 10%. The sample consisted of PBMCs or a T cell subset sorted from them (not recorded which). The receptors here all came from an adult woman who had mild COVID-19 (a few samples of this study predate the infection). Cell type and time point are not known.

This rearrangement joins TRBV30 to TRBJ2-7; 9 nucleotides match TRBD1. Germline V gene lookup returns CDR1 GTSNPN and CDR2 SVGIG (reference sequence). The CDR3 loop spans 15 amino acids. The trim removed 1 base at V and 2 bases at J, leaving 6 bases unmatched. The CDR3 sequence is CAWSAVHRGPYEQYF. The CDR3 region has the DNA TGTGCCTGGAGTGCCGTCCACAGGGGGCCCTACGAGCAGTACTTC.

This sequence joins TRBV2 and TRBJ2-7, with D tentatively TRBD1 or TRBD2 (5 bases each). Trimming took off 6 bases at V and 1 base at J, with 13 bases between the two ends. CDR1 and CDR2 from the germline V gene are SNHLY and FYNNEI. This CDR3 is 14 amino acids long. DNA of the CDR3: TGTGCCAGCAGAGGGACGCCCTCGTCCTACGAGCAGTACTTC. Encoded protein: CASRGTPSSYEQYF.

The chain carries TRBV15 and TRBJ1-5, with D perhaps matching TRBD1 (6 bases). Trimming pared 0 bases from V and 9 bases from J, leaving 12 bases between. Germline loops: CDR1 LNHNV, CDR2 YYDKDF (reference sequence). The CDR3 is made up of 14 amino acids. The CDR3 spells CATSREQGSGPQHF. Here the CDR3 DNA reads TGTGCCACCAGCAGAGAACAGGGCTCGGGGCCCCAGCATTTT.

This clonotype occurred a few times. The chain couples TRBV5-1 to TRBJ2-5; D gene ambiguous. The CDR3 is 16 amino acids. The V end lost 0 bases, the J end lost 2 bases, and 14 bases lay between the germline ends. CDR1 is SGHRS, CDR2 YFSETQ, per germline. The DNA for the CDR3 is TGCGCCAGCAGCTTGGACCCGGTCGGAGCTCAAGAGACCCAGTACTTC. This codes for CASSLDPVGAQETQYF.

The V and J genes are TRBV2 and TRBJ1-1; the D gene is possibly TRBD1 (6 bases). This CDR3 has 14 residues. V lost 7 bases and J lost 4, with 16 bases in between. Germline V gene sequence: CDR1 SNHLY, CDR2 FYNNEI. Here the CDR3 reads CASTGKGVGTEAFF. The CDR3, as DNA: TGTGCCAGCACCGGAAAGGGGGTGGGCACTGAAGCTTTCTTT. The full variable domain, completed using reference TRBV2 and TRBJ1-1, is EPEVTQTPSHQVTQMGQEVILRCVPISNHLYFYWYRQILGQKVEFLVSFYNNEISEKSEIFDDQFSVERPDGSNFTLKIRSTKLEDSAMYFCASTGKGVGTEAFFGQGTRLTVV.

The chain employs TRBV28 and TRBJ2-3; 9 bases map to TRBD1. The germline V gene encodes CDR1 MDHEN and CDR2 SYDVKM. Trimming cost V 5 bases and J 2 bases; bases outside gene matches: 8. This CDR3 is 16 amino acids long. The CDR3 here is CASSLIGTGPTDTQYF. CDR3 in DNA: TGTGCCAGCAGTCTTATAGGGACAGGGCCCACAGATACGCAGTATTTT. The full variable domain, rest sourced from reference TRBV28 and TRBJ2-3, is DVKVTQSSRYLVKRTGEKVFLECVQDMDHENMFWYRQDPGLGLRLIYFSYDVKMKEKGDIPEGYSVSREKKERFSLILESASTNQTSMYLCASSLIGTGPTDTQYFGPGTRLTVL.

There are many counts of this clonotype. The chain uses TRBV7-7 and TRBJ1-1; no reliable D call. The germline CDR1 and CDR2 sequences are SSHAT and FNYEAQ (reference sequence). The ends were cut back, 3 bases at V and 3 bases at J, with 8 bases in the middle. This CDR3 has 13 residues. CDR3 coding DNA: TGTGCCAGCAGCTTCGGCGAGTACACTGAAGCTTTCTTT. This translates into CASSFGEYTEAFF.

The chain uses TRBV9 and TRBJ2-2, with D perhaps being TRBD1 or TRBD2 (7 bases each). Germline V gives CDR1 SGDLS, CDR2 YYNGEE. The CDR3 has 16 residues. Trimming left V 4 bases short and J 1 base short, with 14 bases between. The CDR3 reads CASSLRGDRNTGELFF. The DNA of the CDR3 is TGTGCCAGCAGCCTCCGGGGGGACAGGAACACCGGGGAGCTGTTTTTT.

This clonotype has only a few counts. CDR3 in amino acids: CAISGGGGYEQYF. CDR3 bases: TGTGCCATCAGTGGCGGGGGCGGTTACGAGCAGTACTTC. The chain recombines TRBV10-3 with TRBJ2-7, with TRBD2 as a possible D gene (7 bases). CDR1 ENHRY and CDR2 SYGVKD come from the germline V gene. V was clipped by 4 bases and J by 4 bases, with 11 bases between them. The CDR3 contains 13 residues.

V usage is TRBV3-1 and J usage is TRBJ2-7, with D unresolved. The germline CDR1 and CDR2 sequences are LGHDT and YNNKEL (reference sequence). The CDR3 runs to 13 residues. V was pared by 1 base and J by 6 bases, with 10 bases between. For the CDR3, the DNA is TGTGCCAGCAGCCAAGCTGGCAGGACCGAGCAGTACTTC. It yields the protein CASSQAGRTEQYF.

The chain couples TRBV13 to TRBJ2-1, with 10 bases matching TRBD2. The length of the CDR3 is 13 residues. J lost 8 bases, V lost 8 bases, and 6 bases had no gene match. Germline CDR1 and CDR2: PRHDT and FYEKMQ (reference sequence). In DNA form, the CDR3 reads TGTGCCAGCGTACTAGCGGGAATCGATGAGCAGTTCTTC. Protein product: CASVLAGIDEQFF.

This clonotype was counted many times. The genes are TRBV12-3 or TRBV12-4 and TRBJ1-5; 9 bases line up with TRBD1. With 6 bases clipped from V and 0 bases from J, the junction kept 12 bases outside the gene matches. CDR3 length: 18 amino acids. The CDR3 DNA is TGTGCCAGCAGAGCACCACCCGGGACAGGGATTAGCAATCAGCCCCAGCATTTT. It yields the protein CASRAPPGTGISNQPQHF.

This clonotype was detected only a few times. This chain uses TRBV15 with TRBJ2-5; D is undetermined. This CDR3 is 16 amino acids long. Germline loops: CDR1 LNHNV, CDR2 YYDKDF (reference sequence). The V end was cut by 0 bases, the J end by 5 bases, with 16 bases between. This CDR3 is CATSRDLVNTLETQYF. The CDR3, as DNA: TGTGCCACCAGCAGAGATCTTGTCAATACGTTGGAGACCCAGTACTTC.

The chain carries TRBV5-1 and TRBJ2-7; 9 nucleotides match TRBD1. J lost 0 bases, V lost 6 bases, and 4 bases had no gene match. This CDR3 spans 14 amino acids. Germline V gene sequence: CDR1 SGHRS, CDR2 YFSETQ. CDR3 bases: TGCGCCAGCACCCGGGACAGGGCCTCCTACGAGCAGTACTTC. Translating gives CASTRDRASYEQYF.

V usage is TRBV4-1 and J usage is TRBJ1-5, with unresolved D. Germline V gives CDR1 MGHRA, CDR2 YSYEKL. CDR3 size: 15 residues. The V gene lost 3 bases and the J gene lost 3 bases, with 12 bases spanning the gap. The CDR3 sequence is CASSQQSGSNQPQHF. The CDR3 DNA reads as TGCGCCAGCAGCCAGCAATCCGGCTCCAATCAGCCCCAGCATTTT.

This clonotype turned up a few times. The V gene is TRBV24-1, the J gene TRBJ2-3, with 7 positions matching TRBD1. The CDR3 extends over 14 amino acids. The J segment lost 10 bases and the V segment lost 4 bases, leaving 10 bases of the junction unmatched. Germline V gene data show CDR1 as KGHDR and CDR2 as SFDVKD. The CDR3 sequence: CATSEPGTVVAQYF. The CDR3 DNA reads TGTGCCACCAGTGAACCCGGGACAGTCGTTGCGCAGTATTTT.

The chain combines TRBV19 with TRBJ1-3; no definite D call. This CDR3 contains 15 residues. The germline V gene has CDR1 LNHDA and CDR2 SQIVND (reference sequence). The V gene lost 0 bases and the J gene lost 8 bases, with 14 bases spanning the gap. The CDR3 DNA reads TGTGCCAGTAGTATAGATGGGTTGACTCGCCACACCATATATTTT. This encodes CASSIDGLTRHTIYF. The variable domain in full, with the rest retrieved from reference TRBV19 and TRBJ1-3, is DGGITQSPKYLFRKEGQNVTLSCEQNLNHDAMYWYRQDPGQGLRLIYYSQIVNDFQKGDIAEGYSVSREKKESFPLTVTSAQKNPTAFYLCASSIDGLTRHTIYFGEGSWLTVV.